A single sample gave rise to the 17 T cell receptor beta chains below, sequenced in a study of blood T cell repertoires in COVID-19. Libraries were prepared by immunoSEQ multiplex PCR; TCRdb keeps only in-frame clonotypes and omits some of them. Found here are about 320,000 clones, about 85% of them singletons; the top ten hold over 1.5%. The sequencing sample was made of PBMCs or T cells enriched from blood (not recorded which). The receptor set was obtained from a woman in her twenties or thirties who had been exposed to COVID-19.

The chain joins TRBV7-2 to TRBJ2-3; D call uncertain. Germline V gene sequence: CDR1 SGHTA, CDR2 FQGNSA. Trimming removed 6 bases from V and 3 bases from J, with 13 bases in between. The CDR3 runs to 14 residues. CDR3 region: CASRARLDTDTQYF. DNA of the CDR3: TGTGCCAGCAGGGCGAGGCTAGATACAGATACGCAGTATTTT.

V usage is TRBV30 and J usage is TRBJ1-2; 7 positions agree with TRBD1. J lost 7 bases, V lost 3 bases, and 2 bases had no gene match. This CDR3 comprises 11 residues. The germline V gene encodes CDR1 GTSNPN and CDR2 SVGIG (reference sequence). The CDR3 here is CAWSPGGGYTF. The CDR3 bases are TGTGCCTGGAGCCCAGGGGGTGGCTACACCTTC.

The chain couples TRBV2 to TRBJ1-2; D possibly corresponds to TRBD1 (6 bases). Germline V gene sequence: CDR1 SNHLY, CDR2 FYNNEI. CDR3 length: 13 amino acids. Trimming cost V 2 bases and J 5 bases, with 9 bases left between them. The CDR3: CASSETGQYGYTF. CDR3 sequence (DNA): TGTGCCAGCAGTGAAACTGGACAGTATGGCTACACCTTC.

V usage is TRBV5-5 and J usage is TRBJ1-2; 7 bases line up with TRBD1. Germline V CDR1 and CDR2: SGHKS, YYEKEE (reference sequence). Germline trimming cut 0 bases from V and 8 bases from J; bases unmatched to any gene: 13. The length of the CDR3 is 16 residues. As DNA, the CDR3 is TGTGCCAGCAGCTTGGAAGGGACAGCGACGATACGGGGCTACACCTTC. Amino acid sequence: CASSLEGTATIRGYTF.

The chain employs TRBV30 and TRBJ2-5; 9 bases map to TRBD1. V shed 0 bases and J 5 bases; nucleotides not matched to a gene: 7. In germline, CDR1 is GTSNPN, CDR2 SVGIG (reference sequence). This CDR3 has 15 amino acids. The chain's CDR3 is CAWSVGTGFTETQYF. DNA of the CDR3: TGTGCCTGGAGTGTAGGGACAGGGTTTACGGAGACCCAGTACTTC.

The J gene is TRBJ2-6, the V gene TRBV4-1; D not resolved. Between the trimmed V and J ends, which lost 0 bases and 9 bases, there was a span of 6 bases. Per the germline V gene, CDR1 is MGHRA and CDR2 is YSYEKL. The CDR3 length is 13 residues. The CDR3 DNA sequence: TGCGCCAGCAGCCAAGAGGCCAACAACGTCCTGACTTTC. Translated, it gives CASSQEANNVLTF.

This sequence joins TRBV23-1 and TRBJ2-7; a possible D gene is TRBD2 (5 bases). TRBV23-1 is an ORF; its function is uncertain. The CDR3 runs 13 residues. The V end was cut by 4 bases, the J end by 0 bases, with 7 bases between. The chain's CDR3 is CASSPGLSYEQYF. The CDR3 DNA reads TGCGCCAGCAGTCCAGGACTCTCCTACGAGCAGTACTTC.

DNA of the CDR3: TGTGCCAGCAGCTTAAAATTGCGGGACCCAGAGACCCAGTACTTC. Its translation is CASSLKLRDPETQYF. This chain uses TRBV7-3 with TRBJ2-5, with D possibly matching TRBD2 (6 bases). The CDR3 spans 15 residues. From germline, CDR1 is SGHTA and CDR2 FQGTGA. Trimming removed 1 base at V and 4 bases at J, with 13 bases between. Based on the CDR3 plus reference TRBV7-3 and TRBJ2-5, the full variable domain is GAGVSQTPSNKVTEKGKYVELRCDPISGHTALYWYRQSLGQGPEFLIYFQGTGAADDSGLPNDRFFAVRPEGSVSTLKIQRTERGDSAVYLCASSLKLRDPETQYFGPGTRLLVL.

The chain joins TRBV5-1 to TRBJ2-3; 11 bases are shared with TRBD2. The CDR3 is made up of 16 amino acids. J gave up 4 bases and V 4 bases, and 8 bases lay outside the gene matches. CDR1 and CDR2 from the germline V gene are SGHRS and YFSETQ. The CDR3 region is CASSIDLAGGPDTQYF. The CDR3 nucleotides read TGCGCCAGCAGCATCGACCTAGCGGGGGGCCCAGATACGCAGTATTTT.

This chain joins TRBV6-2 or TRBV6-3 and TRBJ2-4; 12 positions agree with TRBD2. The CDR3 contains 14 residues. Losses at the gene ends were 4 bases for V and 11 bases for J; bases not matched to a gene: 6. CDR1 and CDR2 from the germline V gene are MNHEY and SVGEGT. The CDR3 DNA sequence: TGTGCCAGCAGTTTCCCGCTAGCGGGGGGGCTTCAGTACTTC. Its translation is CASSFPLAGGLQYF.

The chain has TRBV27 and TRBJ1-2, with 10 bases matching TRBD1. This CDR3 contains 15 residues. V shed 5 bases, J shed 4 bases, and the junction held 7 bases outside the gene matches. CDR1 is MNHEY, CDR2 SMNVEV, per germline (reference sequence). The DNA of the CDR3 is TGTGCCAGCAGTCCCCAGACAGGGGGCTTCTATGGCTACACCTTC. It specifies CASSPQTGGFYGYTF.

The V and J genes are TRBV5-4 and TRBJ2-1; 9 nucleotides align to TRBD2. This CDR3 region has 16 residues. Per germline, CDR1 SGHNT and CDR2 YYREEE (reference sequence). V shed 0 bases and J 4 bases; nucleotides not matched to a gene: 5. The CDR3 reads CASSLGTSVDYNEQFF. DNA of the CDR3: TGTGCCAGCAGCTTGGGGACTAGCGTAGATTACAATGAGCAGTTCTTC.

J is TRBJ1-5 and V is TRBV19; D is uncertain. Germline CDR1 reads LNHDA; CDR2 reads SQIVND (reference sequence). Trimming removed 4 bases from V and 5 bases from J, with 6 bases in between. This CDR3 has 12 residues. The CDR3 DNA reads as TGTGCCAGTAGTACGGGTTATCAGCCCCAGCATTTT. Translated, it gives CASSTGYQPQHF.

The chain couples TRBV30 to TRBJ1-2, with 9 positions matching TRBD1. V gave up 4 bases and J gave up 9 bases; unmatched junction bases: 9. Germline-derived CDR1 and CDR2 are GTSNPN and SVGIG (reference sequence). This CDR3 contains 13 residues. The CDR3 spells CAWKGTGRMSYTF. The CDR3, as DNA: TGTGCCTGGAAAGGGACAGGGAGGATGAGCTACACCTTC.

J is TRBJ2-3 and V is TRBV24-1, with 10 bases that match TRBD2. CDR3 length equals 15 residues. V lost 4 bases to trimming and J lost 0 bases; unmatched junction nucleotides: 0. CDR1 is KGHDR and CDR2 is SFDVKD in the germline V gene. The CDR3 DNA is TGTGCCACCAGTGAACTAGCGGGGAGCACAGATACGCAGTATTTT. This encodes CATSELAGSTDTQYF.

This chain uses TRBV30 with TRBJ2-1; TRBD2 aligns across 11 bases. There are 14 residues in the CDR3. Germline V gene sequence: CDR1 GTSNPN, CDR2 SVGIG (reference sequence). V trimming: 4 bases; J trimming: 5 bases; junction bases outside the gene matches: 4. The CDR3: CAWKGTSGHNEQFF. In nucleotides, the CDR3 is TGTGCCTGGAAAGGGACTAGCGGACACAATGAGCAGTTCTTC. Filled out from reference TRBV30 and TRBJ2-1, the complete variable domain reads SQTIHQWPATLVQPVGSPLSLECTVEGTSNPNLYWYRQAAGRGLQLLFYSVGIGQISSEVPQNLSASRPQDRQFILSSKKLLLSDSGFYLCAWKGTSGHNEQFFGPGTRLTVL.

This chain joins TRBV5-1 and TRBJ2-3; D may be TRBD1 (5 bases). Germline V lookup: CDR1 SGHRS, CDR2 YFSETQ. The CDR3 spans 15 residues. Between the trimmed V and J ends, which lost 3 bases and 3 bases, there was a span of 14 bases. DNA of the CDR3: TGCGCCAGCAGCTCGGGCAGGGATCGGACAGATACGCAGTATTTT. Protein product: CASSSGRDRTDTQYF.